This is a list of T cell receptor beta chains from one sample in a study of control samples from healthy donors and cancer patients. Sequencing used immunoSEQ multiplex PCR; TCRdb keeps in-frame clones, though not all of them. The data contain 160,000 or so clones, 93% of them seen just once; the ten biggest clones take up under 2.5%. The sequenced sample consisted of blood. Receptors originate from a man aged 45-65 years in good health. The CDR3 runs from the conserved cysteine through the conserved F or W. D genes are given only for firm matches. Expanded clones are given a class, and other clones once, few, many or no size at all.

J	V	length	size	D	CDR3	DNA
TRBJ2-7	TRBV7-9	13	few	-	CASSLPGTSEQYF	TGTGCCAGCAGCTTACCCGGGACCTCCGAGCAGTACTTC
TRBJ2-2	TRBV19	15	-	-	CASSWGKTNTGELFF	TGTGCCAGTAGTTGGGGGAAAACGAACACCGGGGAGCTGTTTTTT
TRBJ2-5	TRBV13	16	-	-	CASSSSGRSGQETQYF	TGTGCCAGCAGCTCCTCGGGGCGGAGCGGCCAAGAGACCCAGTACTTC
TRBJ2-7	TRBV5-1	14	-	TRBD2	CASSRTSSSYEQYF	TGCGCCAGCAGCCGGACTAGCTCTTCCTACGAGCAGTACTTC
TRBJ2-5	TRBV5-1	16	-	-	CASSLGVGVLQETQYF	TGCGCCAGCAGCTTGGGAGTCGGGGTACTACAAGAGACCCAGTACTTC
TRBJ1-2	TRBV6-5	15	-	-	CASSYAGKSNYGYTF	TGTGCCAGCAGCTACGCGGGGAAATCTAACTATGGCTACACCTTC
TRBJ2-2	TRBV18	16	few	TRBD2	CASSPLAGGPTGELFF	TGTGCCAGCTCACCGCTAGCGGGAGGACCCACCGGGGAGCTGTTTTTT
TRBJ2-5	TRBV11-2	17	-	TRBD2	CASSSPRGSGGQETQYF	TGTGCCAGCAGCTCACCCCGGGGTAGCGGGGGCCAAGAGACCCAGTACTTC
TRBJ2-7	TRBV15	13	-	TRBD1	CATGTDRGYEQYF	TGTGCCACCGGAACGGACAGGGGGTACGAGCAGTACTTC
TRBJ1-3	TRBV3-1/TRBV3-2	14	-	TRBD1	CASSQRDRGNTIYF	TGTGCCAGCAGCCAAAGGGACAGAGGAAACACCATATATTTT
TRBJ2-7	TRBV7-9	16	-	-	CASSARMGRGDNEQYF	TGTGCCAGCAGCGCTCGGATGGGCAGGGGGGATAACGAGCAGTACTTC
TRBJ1-1	TRBV27	13	-	TRBD1	CASRRQGVTEAFF	TGTGCCAGCAGACGACAGGGGGTCACTGAAGCTTTCTTT
TRBJ1-1	TRBV2	14	-	-	CASSDKGMNTEAFF	TGTGCCAGCAGTGATAAGGGCATGAACACTGAAGCTTTCTTT
TRBJ1-3	TRBV19	15	-	-	CASSIRGRDLNTIYF	TGTGCCAGTAGTATCCGGGGTCGTGACTTGAACACCATATATTTT
TRBJ2-2	TRBV2	16	-	-	CASRSDVSANTGELFF	TGTGCCAGCAGATCTGACGTCTCCGCGAACACCGGGGAGCTGTTTTTT
TRBJ1-2	TRBV28	14	-	-	CASRRGGEVGGYTF	TGTGCCAGCAGGCGTGGAGGGGAGGTTGGTGGCTACACCTTC
TRBJ1-5	TRBV9	14	-	-	CASSLEDSNQPQHF	TGTGCCAGCTCCCTAGAAGATAGCAATCAGCCCCAGCATTTT
TRBJ2-1	TRBV25-1	16	-	TRBD2	CASSEEREGSYNEQFF	TGTGCCAGCAGTGAGGAGCGGGAGGGCTCCTACAATGAGCAGTTCTTC
TRBJ2-2	TRBV11-2	14	-	-	CASSLLQNTGELFF	TGTGCCAGCAGCTTACTTCAGAACACCGGGGAGCTGTTTTTT
TRBJ1-1	TRBV6-1	14	few	TRBD1	CASSDRGGNTEAFF	TGTGCCAGCAGTGACAGGGGGGGAAACACTGAAGCTTTCTTT
TRBJ1-1	TRBV11-2	14	-	TRBD1	CASSDTGVGTEAFF	TGTGCCAGCAGTGACACAGGGGTCGGCACTGAAGCTTTCTTT
TRBJ2-1	TRBV13	13	-	TRBD2	CASGLAGGNEQFF	TGTGCCAGCGGACTAGCGGGGGGCAATGAGCAGTTCTTC
TRBJ1-1	TRBV19	13	-	-	CASSPDIPAEAFF	TGTGCCAGTAGCCCGGACATCCCGGCCGAAGCTTTCTTT
TRBJ1-2	TRBV2	13	few	-	CASSAGASYGYTF	TGTGCCAGCAGTGCAGGAGCAAGCTATGGCTACACCTTC
TRBJ2-2	TRBV3-1/TRBV3-2	15	-	-	CASSLSFLNTGELFF	TGTGCCAGCAGCCTCTCCTTTCTTAACACCGGGGAGCTGTTTTTT
TRBJ2-7	TRBV12-3/TRBV12-4	11	-	-	CASSFYDEQYF	TGTGCCAGCAGTTTTTACGACGAGCAGTACTTC
TRBJ1-6	TRBV30	16	-	-	CAWNPGTGGRESPLHF	TGTGCCTGGAATCCCGGGACCGGGGGCCGGGAGTCACCCCTCCACTTT
TRBJ1-2	TRBV29-1	12	-	-	CSVEGAGSGYTF	TGCAGCGTTGAAGGGGCAGGGTCTGGCTACACCTTC
TRBJ2-1	TRBV5-1	15	-	-	CASSLIPSSYNEQFF	TGCGCCAGCAGCTTGATCCCGAGCTCCTACAATGAGCAGTTCTTC
TRBJ2-5	TRBV27	13	-	-	CASRDRNQETQYF	TGTGCCAGCAGGGACAGAAACCAAGAGACCCAGTACTTC
TRBJ2-3	TRBV5-1	13	-	TRBD2	CASATSPTDTQYF	TGCGCCAGTGCGACTAGCCCGACAGATACGCAGTATTTT
TRBJ1-1	TRBV18	14	-	-	CASSGQEVNTEAFF	TGTGCCAGCTCAGGTCAGGAGGTGAACACTGAAGCTTTCTTT
TRBJ2-1	TRBV5-4	14	-	-	CASGVSSSYNEQFF	TGTGCCAGTGGGGTCTCCAGCTCCTACAATGAGCAGTTCTTC
TRBJ2-7	TRBV2	12	-	-	CASSQEGYEQYF	TGTGCCAGCAGTCAAGAGGGGTACGAGCAGTACTTC
TRBJ2-7	TRBV4-1	17	-	-	CASSQDTRGRQVYEQYF	TGCGCCAGCAGCCAAGATACCCGGGGGCGGCAGGTCTACGAGCAGTACTTC
TRBJ1-1	TRBV30	13	-	-	CAWNNQVNTEAFF	TGTGCCTGGAACAACCAAGTGAACACTGAAGCTTTCTTT
TRBJ1-5	TRBV7-9	12	-	-	CASTTTLGAQHF	TGTGCCAGCACCACAACCCTCGGGGCCCAGCATTTT
TRBJ2-7	TRBV10-1	14	few	-	CASTTRDSPYEQYF	TGCGCCAGCACCACAAGGGACTCCCCCTACGAGCAGTACTTC
TRBJ2-3	TRBV5-5	16	-	-	CASSLEGGALRDTQYF	TGTGCCAGCAGCTTGGAGGGGGGGGCCCTCAGGGATACGCAGTATTTT
TRBJ2-1	TRBV5-1	16	-	TRBD2	CASSDSLAGGYNEQFF	TGCGCCAGCAGCGATTCCTTAGCGGGAGGATACAATGAGCAGTTCTTC
TRBJ2-7	TRBV6-5	15	-	TRBD2	CASRGLAVNSYEQYF	TGTGCCAGCAGAGGTCTAGCGGTCAACTCCTACGAGCAGTACTTC
TRBJ2-1	TRBV6-1	12	-	-	CASSDGVSEQFF	TGTGCCAGCAGTGATGGGGTTAGTGAGCAGTTCTTC
TRBJ2-7	TRBV11-2	17	-	-	CASSFGEGENWSYEQYF	TGTGCCAGCAGCTTTGGCGAGGGGGAAAATTGGTCCTACGAGCAGTACTTC
TRBJ1-1	TRBV6-1	13	-	-	CASSEKGNTEAFF	TGTGCCAGCAGTGAAAAGGGGAACACTGAAGCTTTCTTT
TRBJ2-7	TRBV28	15	-	-	CASSSAGTTSYEQYF	TGTGCCAGCAGTTCTGCCGGGACAACCTCCTACGAGCAGTACTTC
TRBJ1-2	TRBV19	16	-	-	CASMGVQGSWGYGYTF	TGTGCCAGTATGGGCGTCCAGGGTTCTTGGGGGTATGGCTACACCTTC
TRBJ1-2	TRBV28	15	-	TRBD1	CASSLSGQGAYGYTF	TGTGCCAGCAGTTTATCCGGACAGGGGGCGTATGGCTACACCTTC
TRBJ2-7	TRBV19	14	-	-	CASSMAQNSYEQYF	TGTGCCAGTAGTATGGCTCAGAACTCCTACGAGCAGTACTTC
TRBJ1-2	TRBV2	14	few	TRBD1	CASKGTAANYGYTF	TGTGCCAGCAAAGGGACAGCAGCTAACTATGGCTACACCTTC
TRBJ2-1	TRBV14	15	-	-	CASSLPGASYNEQFF	TGTGCCAGCAGCCTCCCAGGGGCCTCCTACAATGAGCAGTTCTTC
TRBJ2-2	TRBV15	16	once	TRBD2	CATSSRLAGERGELFF	TGTGCCACCAGCAGCAGACTAGCGGGAGAACGGGGGGAGCTGTTTTTT
TRBJ2-7	TRBV4-1	17	once	-	CASSQDGQGGFLEEQYF	TGCGCCAGCAGCCAAGATGGGCAGGGCGGGTTTTTGGAGGAGCAGTACTTC
TRBJ2-1	TRBV7-9	14	-	-	CASRPDPGDNEQFF	TGTGCCAGCAGACCGGATCCAGGGGACAATGAGCAGTTCTTC
TRBJ1-2	TRBV5-6	14	-	-	CASSFPGPTRGYTF	TGTGCCAGCAGCTTCCCCGGGCCTACGCGGGGCTACACCTTC
TRBJ2-2	TRBV5-4	12	-	-	CASSFPTGELFF	TGTGCCAGCAGCTTCCCCACCGGGGAGCTGTTTTTT
TRBJ1-1	TRBV19	15	-	-	CASSTRQRTNTEAFF	TGTGCCAGTAGTACAAGACAGCGAACGAACACTGAAGCTTTCTTT
TRBJ2-2	TRBV11-2	15	-	-	CASSRGWKGTGELFF	TGTGCCAGCAGCAGAGGGTGGAAAGGCACCGGGGAGCTGTTTTTT
TRBJ2-3	TRBV9	17	-	-	CASSVEGYRRTTDTQYF	TGTGCCAGCAGCGTAGAAGGATACAGAAGAACCACAGATACGCAGTATTTT
TRBJ1-4	TRBV5-6	13	-	-	CASRQGTNEKLFF	TGTGCCAGCAGGCAGGGCACTAATGAAAAACTGTTTTTT
TRBJ2-7	TRBV5-1	13	-	TRBD1	CASSPDRIYEQYF	TGCGCCAGCAGCCCGGACAGGATATACGAGCAGTACTTC